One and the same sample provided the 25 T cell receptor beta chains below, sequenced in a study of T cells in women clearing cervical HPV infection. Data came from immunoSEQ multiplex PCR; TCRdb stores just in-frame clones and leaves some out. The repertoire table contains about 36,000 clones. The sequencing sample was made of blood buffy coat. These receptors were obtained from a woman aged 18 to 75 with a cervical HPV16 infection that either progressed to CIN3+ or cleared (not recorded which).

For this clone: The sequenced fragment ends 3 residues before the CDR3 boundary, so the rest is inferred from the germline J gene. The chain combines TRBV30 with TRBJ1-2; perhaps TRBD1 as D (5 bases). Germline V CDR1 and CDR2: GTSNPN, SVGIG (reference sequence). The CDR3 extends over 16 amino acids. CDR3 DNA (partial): TGTGCCTGGAGCGAAAGACTAGCGGGGCGCCCCTACGAC. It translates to CAWSERLAGRPYD. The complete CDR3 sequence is CAWSERLAGRPYDYTF.

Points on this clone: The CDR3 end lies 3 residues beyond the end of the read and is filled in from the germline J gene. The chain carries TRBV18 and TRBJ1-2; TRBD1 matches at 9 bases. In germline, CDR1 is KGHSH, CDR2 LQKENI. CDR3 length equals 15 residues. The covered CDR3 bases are TGTGCCAGCTCACAACAGGGGGCGCGGGGCGATGAC. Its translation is CASSQQGARGDD. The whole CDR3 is CASSQQGARGDDYTF.

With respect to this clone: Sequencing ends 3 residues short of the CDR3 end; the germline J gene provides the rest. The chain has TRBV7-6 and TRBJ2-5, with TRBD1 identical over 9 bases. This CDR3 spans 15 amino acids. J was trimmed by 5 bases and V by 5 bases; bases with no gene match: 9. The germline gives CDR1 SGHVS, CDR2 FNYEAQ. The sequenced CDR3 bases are TGTGCCAGCAGCCCAACAGGGGGCGAGACGGAGACC. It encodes CASSPTGGETET. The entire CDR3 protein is CASSPTGGETETQYF.

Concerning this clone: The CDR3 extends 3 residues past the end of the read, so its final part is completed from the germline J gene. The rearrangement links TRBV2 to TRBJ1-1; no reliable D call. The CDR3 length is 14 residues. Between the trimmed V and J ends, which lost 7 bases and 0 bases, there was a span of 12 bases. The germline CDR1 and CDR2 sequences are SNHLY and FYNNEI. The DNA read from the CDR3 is TGTGCCAGCATGGCAGCCGCGGTGAACACTGAA. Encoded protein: CASMAAAVNTE. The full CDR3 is CASMAAAVNTEAFF. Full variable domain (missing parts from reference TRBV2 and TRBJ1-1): EPEVTQTPSHQVTQMGQEVILRCVPISNHLYFYWYRQILGQKVEFLVSFYNNEISEKSEIFDDQFSVERPDGSNFTLKIRSTKLEDSAMYFCASMAAAVNTEAFFGQGTRLTVV.

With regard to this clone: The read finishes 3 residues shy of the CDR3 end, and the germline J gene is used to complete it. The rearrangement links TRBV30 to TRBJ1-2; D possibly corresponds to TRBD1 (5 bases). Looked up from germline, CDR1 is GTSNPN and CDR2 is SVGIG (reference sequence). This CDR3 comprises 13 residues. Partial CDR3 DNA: TGTGCCTGGAATAGGGACTCAGCCTACGAC. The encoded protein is CAWNRDSAYD. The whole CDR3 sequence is CAWNRDSAYDYTF.

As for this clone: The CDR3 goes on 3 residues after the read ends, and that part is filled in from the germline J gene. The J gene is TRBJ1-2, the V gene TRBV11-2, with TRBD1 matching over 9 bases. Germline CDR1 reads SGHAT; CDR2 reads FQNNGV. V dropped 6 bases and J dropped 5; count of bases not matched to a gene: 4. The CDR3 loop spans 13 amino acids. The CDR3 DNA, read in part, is TGTGCCAGCAGAAAAGGGACAGGGTATGGC. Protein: CASRKGTGYG. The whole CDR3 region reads CASRKGTGYGYTF.

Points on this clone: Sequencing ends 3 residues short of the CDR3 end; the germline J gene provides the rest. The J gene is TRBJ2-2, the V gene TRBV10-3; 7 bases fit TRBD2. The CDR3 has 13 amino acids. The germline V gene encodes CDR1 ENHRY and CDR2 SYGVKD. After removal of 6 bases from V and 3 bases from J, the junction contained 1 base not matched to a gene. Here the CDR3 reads CAIRGLDTGELFF. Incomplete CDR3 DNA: TGTGCCATCAGAGGACTAGACACCGGGGAG.

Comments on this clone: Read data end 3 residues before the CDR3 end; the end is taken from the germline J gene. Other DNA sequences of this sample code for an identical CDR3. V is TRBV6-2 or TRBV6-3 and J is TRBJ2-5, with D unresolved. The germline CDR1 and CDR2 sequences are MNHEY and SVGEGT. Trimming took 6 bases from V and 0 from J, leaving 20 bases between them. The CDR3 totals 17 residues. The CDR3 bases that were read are TGTGCCAGCAGCCCCTTGACTGGATCCGCGTACCAAGAGACC. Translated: CASSPLTGSAYQET. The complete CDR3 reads CASSPLTGSAYQETQYF.

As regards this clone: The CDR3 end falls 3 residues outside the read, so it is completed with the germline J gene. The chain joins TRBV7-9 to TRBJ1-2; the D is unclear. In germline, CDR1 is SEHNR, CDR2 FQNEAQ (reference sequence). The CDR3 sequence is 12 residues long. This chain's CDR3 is CASSLSSYDYTF. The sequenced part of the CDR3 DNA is TGTGCCAGCTCCCTATCCTCCTACGAC.

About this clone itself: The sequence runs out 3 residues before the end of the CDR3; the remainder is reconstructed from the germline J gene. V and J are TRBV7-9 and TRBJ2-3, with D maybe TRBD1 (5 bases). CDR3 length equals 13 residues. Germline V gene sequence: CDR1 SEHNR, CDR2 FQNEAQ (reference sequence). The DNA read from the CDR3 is TGTGCCAGCAGCGGCCGACAGAATCAGCCG. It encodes CASSGRQNQP. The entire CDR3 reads CASSGRQNQPQYF.

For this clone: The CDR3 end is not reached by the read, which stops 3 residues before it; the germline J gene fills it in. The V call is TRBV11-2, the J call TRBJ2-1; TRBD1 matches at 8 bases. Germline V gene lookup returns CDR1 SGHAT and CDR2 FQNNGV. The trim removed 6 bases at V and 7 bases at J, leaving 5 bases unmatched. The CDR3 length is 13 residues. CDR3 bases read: TGTGCCAGCAGACAGGGGGGCGGGAATGAG. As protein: CASRQGGGNE. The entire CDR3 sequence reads CASRQGGGNEQFF. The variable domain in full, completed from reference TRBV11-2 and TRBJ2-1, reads EAGVAQSPRYKIIEKRQSVAFWCNPISGHATLYWYQQILGQGPKLLIQFQNNGVVDDSQLPKDRFSAERLKGVDSTLKIQPAKLEDSAVYLCASRQGGGNEQFFGPGTRLTVL.

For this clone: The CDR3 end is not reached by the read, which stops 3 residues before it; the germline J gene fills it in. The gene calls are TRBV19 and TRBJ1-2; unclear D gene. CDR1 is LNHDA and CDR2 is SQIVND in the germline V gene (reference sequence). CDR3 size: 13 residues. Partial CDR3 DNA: TGTGCCAGTAGTATAGATTCAGGCAGTGAC. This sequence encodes CASSIDSGSD. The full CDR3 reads CASSIDSGSDYTF.

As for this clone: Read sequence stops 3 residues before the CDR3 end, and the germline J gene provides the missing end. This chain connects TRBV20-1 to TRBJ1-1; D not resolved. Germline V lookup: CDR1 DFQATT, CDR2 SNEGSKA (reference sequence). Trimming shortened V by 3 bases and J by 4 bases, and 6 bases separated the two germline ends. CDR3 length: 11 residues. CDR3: CSASLVTEAFF. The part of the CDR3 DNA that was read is TGCAGTGCTAGTTTAGTCACTGAA.

Incomplete CDR3 DNA: TGTGCCAGCAGCTTAGAGGCCCTGCCGGGTCAGGGC. Its translation is CASSLEALPGQG. The whole CDR3 is CASSLEALPGQGYTF. V gene TRBV7-8 combines with J gene TRBJ1-2; D gene unclear. The observed sequence ends 3 residues before the CDR3 terminus, with the missing tail filled in from the germline J gene. Germline-derived CDR1 and CDR2 are SGHVS and FQNEAQ. The CDR3 covers 15 residues.

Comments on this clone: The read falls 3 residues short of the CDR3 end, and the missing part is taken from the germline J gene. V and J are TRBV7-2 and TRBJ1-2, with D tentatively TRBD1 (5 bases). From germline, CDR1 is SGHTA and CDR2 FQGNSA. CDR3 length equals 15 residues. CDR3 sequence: CASSLVRGSTDTYTF. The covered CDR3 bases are TGTGCCAGCAGCTTAGTTAGGGGCAGCACAGATACC.

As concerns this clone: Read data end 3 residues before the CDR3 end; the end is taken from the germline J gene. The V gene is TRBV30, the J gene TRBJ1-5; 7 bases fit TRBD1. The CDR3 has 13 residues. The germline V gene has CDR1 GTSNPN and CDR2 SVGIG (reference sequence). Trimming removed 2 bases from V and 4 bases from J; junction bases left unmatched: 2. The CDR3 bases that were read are TGTGCCTGGAGTAGGGGGCCTAATCAGCCC. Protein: CAWSRGPNQP. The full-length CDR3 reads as CAWSRGPNQPQHF.

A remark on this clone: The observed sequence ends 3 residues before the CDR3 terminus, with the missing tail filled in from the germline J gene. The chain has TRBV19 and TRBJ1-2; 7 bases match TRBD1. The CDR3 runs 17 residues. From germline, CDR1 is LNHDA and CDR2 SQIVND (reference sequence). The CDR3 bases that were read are TGTGCCAGTAGTCCTTCACCAGACAGGGCCCTAACCTACGAC. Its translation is CASSPSPDRALTYD. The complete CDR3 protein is CASSPSPDRALTYDYTF.

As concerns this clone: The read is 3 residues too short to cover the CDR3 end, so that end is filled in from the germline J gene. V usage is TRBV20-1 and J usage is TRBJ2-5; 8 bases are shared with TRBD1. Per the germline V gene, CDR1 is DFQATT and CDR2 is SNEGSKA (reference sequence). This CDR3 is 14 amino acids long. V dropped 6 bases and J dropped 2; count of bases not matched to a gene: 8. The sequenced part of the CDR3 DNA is TGCAGTGCCGCGACAGGGGTTAGACAAGAGACC. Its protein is CSAATGVRQET. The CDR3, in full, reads CSAATGVRQETQYF.

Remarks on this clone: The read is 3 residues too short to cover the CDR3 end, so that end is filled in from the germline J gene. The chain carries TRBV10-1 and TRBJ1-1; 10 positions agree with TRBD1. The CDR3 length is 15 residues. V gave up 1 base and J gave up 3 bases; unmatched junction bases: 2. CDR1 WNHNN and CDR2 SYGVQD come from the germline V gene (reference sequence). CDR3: CASSEFGTGDTEAFF. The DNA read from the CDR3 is TGCGCCAGCAGTGAGTTCGGGACAGGGGACACTGAA.

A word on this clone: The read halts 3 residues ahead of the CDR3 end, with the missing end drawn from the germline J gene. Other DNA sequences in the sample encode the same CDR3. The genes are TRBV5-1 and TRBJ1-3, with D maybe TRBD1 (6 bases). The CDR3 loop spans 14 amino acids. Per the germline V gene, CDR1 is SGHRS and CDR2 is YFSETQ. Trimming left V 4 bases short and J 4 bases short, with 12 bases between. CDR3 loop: CASSLAGEGNTIYF. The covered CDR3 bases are TGCGCCAGCAGCCTGGCAGGGGAGGGAAACACC.

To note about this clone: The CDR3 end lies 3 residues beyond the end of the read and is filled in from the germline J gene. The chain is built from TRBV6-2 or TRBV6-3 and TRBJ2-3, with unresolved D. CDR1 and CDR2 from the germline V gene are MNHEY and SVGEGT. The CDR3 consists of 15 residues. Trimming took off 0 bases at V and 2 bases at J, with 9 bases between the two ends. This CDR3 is CASSYSVQFTDTQYF. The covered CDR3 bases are TGTGCCAGCAGTTACTCGGTACAGTTCACAGATACG.

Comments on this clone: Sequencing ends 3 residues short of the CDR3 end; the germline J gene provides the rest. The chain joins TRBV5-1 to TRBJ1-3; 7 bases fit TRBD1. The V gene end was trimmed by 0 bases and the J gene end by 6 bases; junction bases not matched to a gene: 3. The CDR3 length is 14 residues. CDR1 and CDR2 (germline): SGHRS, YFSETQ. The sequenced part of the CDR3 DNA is TGCGCCAGCAGCTTGGTAGGGGGCGAAAACACC. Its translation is CASSLVGGENT. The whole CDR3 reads CASSLVGGENTIYF.

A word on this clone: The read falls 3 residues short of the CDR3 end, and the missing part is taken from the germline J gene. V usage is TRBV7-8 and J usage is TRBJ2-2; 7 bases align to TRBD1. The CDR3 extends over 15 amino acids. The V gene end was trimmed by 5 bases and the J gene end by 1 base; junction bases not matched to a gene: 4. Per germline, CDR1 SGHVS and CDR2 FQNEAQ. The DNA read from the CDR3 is TGTGCCAGCAGCCCCCGGGACAGGAACACCGGGGAG. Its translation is CASSPRDRNTGE. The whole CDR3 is CASSPRDRNTGELFF.

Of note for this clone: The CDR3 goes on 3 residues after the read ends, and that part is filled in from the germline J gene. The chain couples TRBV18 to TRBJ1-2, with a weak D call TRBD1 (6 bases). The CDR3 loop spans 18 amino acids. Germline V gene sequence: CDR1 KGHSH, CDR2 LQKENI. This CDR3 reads CASSPLALKTGSSYDYTF. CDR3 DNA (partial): TGTGCCAGCTCACCCCTTGCCTTAAAGACAGGATCCTCCTACGAC.

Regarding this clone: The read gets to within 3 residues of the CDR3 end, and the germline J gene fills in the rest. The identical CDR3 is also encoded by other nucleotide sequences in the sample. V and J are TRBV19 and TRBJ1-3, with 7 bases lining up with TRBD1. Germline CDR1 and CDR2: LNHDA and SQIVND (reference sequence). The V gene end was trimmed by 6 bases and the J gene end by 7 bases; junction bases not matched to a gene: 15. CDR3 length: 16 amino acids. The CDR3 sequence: CASRPTGLIPVNTIYF. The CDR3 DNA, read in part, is TGTGCCAGTAGGCCGACAGGGCTTATCCCAGTCAACACC.